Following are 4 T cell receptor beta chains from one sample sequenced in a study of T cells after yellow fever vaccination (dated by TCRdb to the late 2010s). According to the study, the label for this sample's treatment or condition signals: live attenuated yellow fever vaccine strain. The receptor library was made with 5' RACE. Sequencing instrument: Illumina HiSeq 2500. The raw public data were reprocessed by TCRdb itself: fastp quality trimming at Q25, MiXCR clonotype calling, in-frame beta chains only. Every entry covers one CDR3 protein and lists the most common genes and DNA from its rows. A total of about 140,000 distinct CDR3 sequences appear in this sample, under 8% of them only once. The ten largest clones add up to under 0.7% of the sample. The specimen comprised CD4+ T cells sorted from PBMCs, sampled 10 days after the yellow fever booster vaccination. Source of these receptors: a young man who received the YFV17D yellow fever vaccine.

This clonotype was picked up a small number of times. The CDR3 is CSARDQGRALETQYF. In DNA, the CDR3 is TGCAGTGCTAGAGATCAAGGCAGGGCCCTGGAGACCCAGTACTTC. V gene TRBV20-1 combines with J gene TRBJ2-5, with a possible D match to TRBD1 (5 bases). Germline loops: CDR1 DFQATT, CDR2 SNEGSKA (reference sequence). This CDR3 is built from 15 residues. V was shortened by 0 bases and J by 5 bases, with 16 bases between the two germline ends.

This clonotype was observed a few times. The CDR3 DNA is TGTGCCAGCAGCAAGGGGGGCAGGAAACAAGGTGTTAGCTACGAGCAGTACTTC. Translated, it gives CASSKGGRKQGVSYEQYF. The rearrangement joins TRBV21-1 to TRBJ2-7; the table's TRBD1 call for D was not verified on the DNA. TRBV21-1 is a documented pseudogene. This CDR3 region has 18 residues.

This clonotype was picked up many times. In nucleotides, the CDR3 is TGTGCCAGCAGCTTAGGTCCTAGTCAGATTTACAATGAGCAGTTCTTC. Protein product: CASSLGPSQIYNEQFF. This chain links TRBV7-2 with TRBJ2-1, with D unresolved. V was shortened by 1 base and J by 4 bases, with 14 bases between the two germline ends. Germline CDR1 is SGHTA and CDR2 is FQGNSA. The CDR3 has 16 residues.

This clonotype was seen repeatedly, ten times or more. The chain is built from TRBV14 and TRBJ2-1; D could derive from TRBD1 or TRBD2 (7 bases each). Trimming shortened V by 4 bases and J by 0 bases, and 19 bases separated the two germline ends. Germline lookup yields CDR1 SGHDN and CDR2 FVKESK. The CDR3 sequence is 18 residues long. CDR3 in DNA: TGTGCCAGCAGCCCTTTCAAGGGGGGGACAGACTCCTACAATGAGCAGTTCTTC. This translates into CASSPFKGGTDSYNEQFF.